One T cell receptor (beta chain) is described in this entry. The antigen is unknown. This sample is part of a study of graft-versus-host responses after intestinal transplantation. Measured with immunoSEQ multiplex PCR; TCRdb has only the in-frame clones, and not every one. The sample includes about 120,000 clones, 85% to 95% of them seen just once. The receptor was isolated from a human donor who received an intestinal transplant. The material was unstimulated CD8+ T cells sorted from spleen or lymph node cells, obtained before intestinal transplant.

CDR3 sequence reads: CSVLHPQGNSGANVLTF. CDR3 DNA: TGCAGCGTATTACACCCTCAGGGTAACTCTGGGGCCAACGTCCTGACTTTC. This chain uses TRBV29-1 with TRBJ2-6; D may be TRBD1 (5 bases). In germline, CDR1 is SQVTM, CDR2 ANQGSEA. V was cut by 6 bases and J by 0 bases, with 18 bases left in between. This CDR3 comprises 17 residues.